A single T cell receptor (beta chain) is shown here with its context. Its antigen is unknown. The sample is drawn from a study of shared clonotypes between healthy human individuals. Study as a whole: Aged 18 to 49, the donors were a couple of women and a few men.

Regarding the study as a whole: There were few donors, and this limited the genetic and exposure-history diversity represented.

All of the donors resided in Nashville, Tennessee, and each was a Caucasian adult. Together with CD45RO+ cells, CCR7-negative CD45RA+ TemRA cells were included in CD8 memory. The CDR3 sequence is 16 residues long. V dropped 2 bases and J dropped 0 bases, with 8 bases sitting between them. The germline CDR1 and CDR2 sequences are MNHEY and SMNVEV (reference sequence). The data were produced by immunoSEQ multiplex PCR, yet TCRdb's version contains in-frame clones alone and is incomplete. This table holds around 120,000 clones, 67% found once. Sequencing input: memory CD8+ T cells sorted from blood. Subset in this sample: CD45RO+ cells pooled with CCR7-negative TemRA cells. The sequence came from a woman younger than 45 in good health. The chain has TRBV27 and TRBJ2-6; D call uncertain. Here the CDR3 reads CASSLNGHSGANVLTF. The CDR3, as DNA: TGTGCCAGCAGTTTAAACGGGCACTCTGGGGCCAACGTCCTGACTTTC.